Listed here are 15 T cell receptor beta chains from one sample, sequenced in a study of blood T cell repertoires in COVID-19. Sequenced by immunoSEQ multiplex PCR; TCRdb stores in-frame clones only, minus some. The table includes 65,000 to 95,000 clones, roughly 90% detected once. The sample comprised peripheral blood. Receptor source: a middle-aged man with active COVID-19.

Remarks on this clone: A read error may account for a junction end that differs from germline. The same CDR3 arises from other DNA sequences in this sample as well. The V and J genes are TRBV7-8 and TRBJ2-1; the match to TRBD1 covers 10 bases. There are 15 residues in the CDR3. Germline CDR1 and CDR2: SGHVS and FQNEAQ. The CDR3 loop reads CASSLVGTGASGQFF. CDR3 in DNA: TGTGCTAGCAGCTTAGTGGGGACAGGGGCGTCCGGGCAGTTCTTC.

The V and J genes are TRBV10-3 and TRBJ2-2; 7 nucleotides agree with TRBD2. With V trimmed by 0 bases and J by 6 bases, 4 bases remained unmatched. Germline V lookup: CDR1 ENHRY, CDR2 SYGVKD. This CDR3 has 15 amino acids. The CDR3, as DNA: TGTGCCATCAGTGAGTCGTCTAGCGGTGCCGGGGAGCTGTTTTTT. This sequence encodes CAISESSSGAGELFF.

The V call is TRBV7-3, the J call TRBJ2-2, with 10 bases that match TRBD2. The V gene end was trimmed by 6 bases and the J gene end by 4 bases; junction bases not matched to a gene: 8. Germline assignment: CDR1 SGHTA and CDR2 FQGTGA. The CDR3 is 16 residues long. Here the CDR3 reads CASSKSGRASTGELFF. Written as DNA, the CDR3 is TGTGCCAGCAGTAAAAGCGGGAGGGCGAGCACCGGGGAGCTGTTTTTT.

The V and J genes are TRBV5-1 and TRBJ1-1, with D unclear. The CDR3 loop spans 15 amino acids. Germline CDR1 and CDR2: SGHRS and YFSETQ. Deletions cut 0 bases from V and 7 bases from J, with 16 bases between. The CDR3 here is CASSLEGEKNGEAFF. Written as DNA, the CDR3 is TGCGCCAGCAGCTTGGAGGGAGAAAAGAACGGTGAAGCTTTCTTT.

This clone has just one count. V is TRBV11-3 and J is TRBJ1-1; tentatively, D is TRBD1 (5 bases). Germline loops: CDR1 SGHNT, CDR2 YENEEA. V was clipped by 6 bases and J by 5 bases, with 13 bases between them. The CDR3 sequence is 13 residues long. The CDR3 coding sequence is TGTGCCAGCAGTTCAGAACGGGGGACTGAAGCTTTCTTT. Encoded protein: CASSSERGTEAFF. The variable domain in full, completed from reference TRBV11-3 and TRBJ1-1, reads EAGVVQSPRYKIIEKKQPVAFWCNPISGHNTLYWYLQNLGQGPELLIRYENEEAVDDSQLPKDRFSAERLKGVDSTLKIQPAELGDSAVYLCASSSERGTEAFFGQGTRLTVV.

The chain recombines TRBV13 with TRBJ1-6; 9 bases line up with TRBD1. The CDR3 is 14 amino acids. Trimming cost V 4 bases and J 9 bases; bases outside gene matches: 4. Germline CDR1 PRHDT, CDR2 FYEKMQ (reference sequence). The CDR3 here is CASSYGQGSSPLHF. The CDR3 DNA reads TGTGCCAGCAGCTATGGACAGGGGTCTTCACCCCTCCACTTT.

This chain connects TRBV28 to TRBJ2-3; unclear D gene. This CDR3 is 15 amino acids long. CDR1 and CDR2 from the germline V gene are MDHEN and SYDVKM. Between the trimmed V and J ends, which lost 4 bases and 3 bases, there was a span of 14 bases. In nucleotides, the CDR3 is TGTGCCAGCAGTTCACCCCCGGAGCTTACAGATACGCAGTATTTT. Its protein is CASSSPPELTDTQYF.

This clone occurred a few times. The V and J genes are TRBV4-2 and TRBJ2-7, with 9 bases identical to TRBD2. The germline gives CDR1 LGHNA, CDR2 YNFKEQ. The CDR3 has 15 residues. The V gene end was trimmed by 1 base and the J gene end by 1 base; junction bases not matched to a gene: 2. CDR3 in amino acids: CASSQGSGGSYEQYF. The CDR3 coding sequence is TGTGCCAGCAGCCAAGGTAGCGGGGGTTCCTACGAGCAGTACTTC.

The CDR3 is CASSRGQGRSYEQYF. The CDR3 DNA is TGTGCCAGTAGCCGCGGGCAGGGGCGATCCTACGAGCAGTACTTC. V usage is TRBV19 and J usage is TRBJ2-7; a weak D match, TRBD1 (6 bases). V was cut by 6 bases and J by 1 base, with 16 bases left in between. The CDR3 length is 15 residues. Per germline, CDR1 LNHDA and CDR2 SQIVND (reference sequence).

This clone has just one count. This chain joins TRBV3-1 (or the pseudogene TRBV3-2) and TRBJ2-1, with 9 positions matching TRBD1. Germline assignment: CDR1 LGHDT and CDR2 YNNKEL (reference sequence). The CDR3 covers 16 residues. The junction had 11 bases not matched to a gene; V was cut back by 4 bases and J by 7 bases. CDR3 in DNA: TGTGCCAGCAGCCCCTCCGTGGGGACAGGGCTGAATGAGCAGTTCTTC. Translated: CASSPSVGTGLNEQFF.

CDR3 residues: CASSLGTSGEQYF. The CDR3 nucleotides are TGTGCCAGCAGCTTAGGGACTAGCGGCGAGCAGTACTTC. This chain connects TRBV11-3 to TRBJ2-7; 10 bases are shared with TRBD2. The V gene end was trimmed by 1 base and the J gene end by 6 bases; junction bases not matched to a gene: 0. The germline V gene has CDR1 SGHNT and CDR2 YENEEA. This CDR3 has 13 amino acids.

V gene TRBV3-1 (or the pseudogene TRBV3-2) combines with J gene TRBJ1-6, with TRBD1 matching over 7 bases. This CDR3 comprises 15 residues. With V trimmed by 4 bases and J by 7 bases, 7 bases remained unmatched. Per germline, CDR1 LGHDT and CDR2 YNNKEL (reference sequence). The CDR3 sequence: CASSPPGQHNSPLHF. The CDR3 DNA sequence: TGTGCCAGCAGCCCTCCGGGACAGCACAATTCACCCCTCCACTTT.

The chain employs TRBV29-1 and TRBJ1-1; no clear D gene. The CDR3 runs to 13 residues. Trimming stripped 4 bases from V and 1 base from J, with 10 bases between. Germline-derived CDR1 and CDR2 are SQVTM and ANQGSEA. The CDR3 region has the DNA TGCAGCGTTGGGTTAGCAGAGAACACTGAAGCTTTCTTT. Encoded protein: CSVGLAENTEAFF.

This clone was observed once. J is TRBJ1-2 and V is TRBV28; 8 bases match TRBD1. The germline gives CDR1 MDHEN, CDR2 SYDVKM. The CDR3 runs to 13 residues. After removal of 8 bases from V and 6 bases from J, the junction contained 8 bases not matched to a gene. CDR3 sequence: CASRSGQGNGYTF. Here the CDR3 DNA reads TGTGCCAGCCGTTCCGGACAGGGCAATGGCTACACCTTC.

Remarks on this clone: Relative to the germline gene, one junction end is altered; a read error may explain this. V is TRBV12-3 or TRBV12-4 and J is TRBJ2-1; D possibly corresponds to TRBD2 (6 bases). The CDR3 is 13 amino acids. The CDR3 DNA is TGTGCCAGCCTTAGGGACTCCAACAATGAGCAGTTCTTC. As protein: CASLRDSNNEQFF.